The rows below give T cell receptor beta chains drawn from one sample of a study of blood T cell repertoires in COVID-19. The method was immunoSEQ multiplex PCR; TCRdb's version includes in-frame clones alone and lacks a portion of them. The sample lists about 460,000 clones; 75% to 90% were seen once. Sample: PBMCs or T cells enriched from blood (not recorded which). These receptors were collected from a woman aged 55 to 70 who had recovered from COVID-19. CDR3s include the opening cysteine and the closing phenylalanine or tryptophan. The D gene is left open where the match is weak. Some rows have no size entry. The others give once, few or many, or a class for an expanded clone.

abundance: NA; j_gene: TRBJ2-2; d_gene: NA; v_gene: TRBV2; len: 12; CDR3nt: TGTGCCAGCAGTGTCGGCACCGGGGAGCTGTTTTTT; CDR3aa: CASSVGTGELFF
abundance: NA; j_gene: TRBJ2-2; d_gene: TRBD1; v_gene: TRBV12-5; len: 16; CDR3nt: TGTGCTAGTGGTTTGGGGACAGGGCCGAACACCGGGGAGCTGTTTTTT; CDR3aa: CASGLGTGPNTGELFF
abundance: NA; j_gene: TRBJ1-5; d_gene: TRBD1; v_gene: TRBV2; len: 18; CDR3nt: TGTGCCAGCAGTGCACCCGGACAGGCCTTCCATGGGGATCAGCCCCAGCATTTT; CDR3aa: CASSAPGQAFHGDQPQHF
abundance: NA; j_gene: TRBJ1-5; d_gene: TRBD1; v_gene: TRBV11-3; len: 16; CDR3nt: TGTGCCAGCAGCCCCTACCGGGGACAGGGGAATCAGCCCCAGCATTTT; CDR3aa: CASSPYRGQGNQPQHF
abundance: NA; j_gene: TRBJ1-1; d_gene: NA; v_gene: TRBV9; len: 14; CDR3nt: TGTGCCAGCAGCGTAGTACAGGGCAACGCTGAAGCTTTCTTT; CDR3aa: CASSVVQGNAEAFF
abundance: NA; j_gene: TRBJ1-1; d_gene: TRBD1; v_gene: TRBV13; len: 13; CDR3nt: TGTGCCAGCACGGGACAGGGCGGGGCTTTAGCTTTCTTT; CDR3aa: CASTGQGGALAFF
abundance: NA; j_gene: TRBJ1-1; d_gene: NA; v_gene: TRBV10-1; len: 18; CDR3nt: TGCGCCAGCAGTATCTCCGGGGGTGTTTCGCCGACTCTCACTGAAGCTTTCTTT; CDR3aa: CASSISGGVSPTLTEAFF
abundance: NA; j_gene: TRBJ1-2; d_gene: NA; v_gene: TRBV9; len: 14; CDR3nt: TGTGCCAGCAGCGTCACAGGGCAGGGGTATGGCTACACCTTC; CDR3aa: CASSVTGQGYGYTF
abundance: NA; j_gene: TRBJ1-5; d_gene: NA; v_gene: TRBV4-1; len: 13; CDR3nt: TGCGCCAGCAGCCCTCGTAGCAATCAGCCCCAGCATTTT; CDR3aa: CASSPRSNQPQHF
abundance: NA; j_gene: TRBJ2-3; d_gene: TRBD1; v_gene: TRBV5-6; len: 15; CDR3nt: TGTGCCAGCAGACCGGGACAGGGCCTCACAGATACGCAGTATTTT; CDR3aa: CASRPGQGLTDTQYF
abundance: NA; j_gene: TRBJ1-4; d_gene: NA; v_gene: TRBV19; len: 14; CDR3nt: TGTGCCAGTTCGTACCCGGGGGTAACTGAAAAACTGTTTTTT; CDR3aa: CASSYPGVTEKLFF
abundance: NA; j_gene: TRBJ1-5; d_gene: TRBD1; v_gene: TRBV6-1; len: 16; CDR3nt: TGTGCCAGCAGTGAAAAGGGGGCTTGGGGCAATCAGCCCCAGCATTTT; CDR3aa: CASSEKGAWGNQPQHF
abundance: NA; j_gene: TRBJ2-3; d_gene: TRBD2; v_gene: TRBV11-2; len: 15; CDR3nt: TGTGCCAGCAGCCCCCGGACTAGCGGCACAGATACGCAGTATTTT; CDR3aa: CASSPRTSGTDTQYF
abundance: once; j_gene: TRBJ1-1; d_gene: TRBD1; v_gene: TRBV7-2; len: 15; CDR3nt: TGTGCCAGCAGCCCTGCGACAGGGATGAACACTGAAGCTTTCTTT; CDR3aa: CASSPATGMNTEAFF
abundance: NA; j_gene: TRBJ2-4; d_gene: TRBD1; v_gene: TRBV6-6; len: 15; CDR3nt: TGTGCCAGCAGTTCAGGGGGATTAGCCAAAAACATTCAGTACTTC; CDR3aa: CASSSGGLAKNIQYF
abundance: NA; j_gene: TRBJ1-1; d_gene: TRBD1; v_gene: TRBV11-2; len: 15; CDR3nt: TGTGCCAGCAGCTTATGGACAGGGGGATTCCCTGAAGCTTTCTTT; CDR3aa: CASSLWTGGFPEAFF
abundance: NA; j_gene: TRBJ2-3; d_gene: TRBD2; v_gene: TRBV20-1; len: 14; CDR3nt: TGCAGTGCTAGTCTAGCGGGGAGCACAGATACGCAGTATTTT; CDR3aa: CSASLAGSTDTQYF
abundance: NA; j_gene: TRBJ2-3; d_gene: NA; v_gene: TRBV3-1/TRBV3-2; len: 16; CDR3nt: TGTGCCAGCAGCCAAGCCCCCACAGGGTTTGGGGATACGCAGTATTTT; CDR3aa: CASSQAPTGFGDTQYF
abundance: NA; j_gene: TRBJ2-3; d_gene: NA; v_gene: TRBV5-1; len: 13; CDR3nt: TGCGCCAGCAGCTTCTCAGGGGGGGATACGCAGTATTTT; CDR3aa: CASSFSGGDTQYF
abundance: NA; j_gene: TRBJ2-7; d_gene: TRBD2; v_gene: TRBV18; len: 15; CDR3nt: TGTGCCAGCTCACAGGGACTAGCGGAAACCTACGAGCAGTACTTC; CDR3aa: CASSQGLAETYEQYF
abundance: NA; j_gene: TRBJ1-5; d_gene: NA; v_gene: TRBV2; len: 15; CDR3nt: TGTGCCAGCAGTACTCAGGGGATAGGAAATCAGCCCCAGCATTTT; CDR3aa: CASSTQGIGNQPQHF
abundance: NA; j_gene: TRBJ1-3; d_gene: TRBD1; v_gene: TRBV3-1/TRBV3-2; len: 13; CDR3nt: TGTGCCAGCAGCAGACAGGGGACAAACACCATATATTTT; CDR3aa: CASSRQGTNTIYF
abundance: NA; j_gene: TRBJ1-6; d_gene: NA; v_gene: TRBV10-1; len: 13; CDR3nt: TGCGCCAGCAGTACAGGGATTGGATCACCCCTCCACTTT; CDR3aa: CASSTGIGSPLHF
abundance: NA; j_gene: TRBJ2-2; d_gene: NA; v_gene: TRBV5-5; len: 11; CDR3nt: TGTGCCAGCAGCTGGAGAGGGGAGCTGTTTTTT; CDR3aa: CASSWRGELFF
abundance: NA; j_gene: TRBJ1-2; d_gene: NA; v_gene: TRBV3-1/TRBV3-2; len: 14; CDR3nt: TGTGCCAGCAGCCAAGGTTGGGAATCGGGAGCAGCCACCTTC; CDR3aa: CASSQGWESGAATF
abundance: once; j_gene: TRBJ2-2; d_gene: TRBD1; v_gene: TRBV4-1; len: 16; CDR3nt: TGCGCCAGCAGCCGGTACACCGACAGGGCCGCCGGGGAGCTGTTTTTT; CDR3aa: CASSRYTDRAAGELFF
abundance: NA; j_gene: TRBJ2-7; d_gene: NA; v_gene: TRBV29-1; len: 11; CDR3nt: TGCAGCGTTGGACAGGCCTACGAGCAGTACTTC; CDR3aa: CSVGQAYEQYF
abundance: few; j_gene: TRBJ1-4; d_gene: NA; v_gene: TRBV2; len: 12; CDR3nt: TGTGCCAGCGCGGCGTCGAGTGAAAAACTGTTTTTT; CDR3aa: CASAASSEKLFF
abundance: few; j_gene: TRBJ1-3; d_gene: NA; v_gene: TRBV19; len: 14; CDR3nt: TGTGCCAGTACCTGGGGGGGGCTTGGAAACACCATATATTTT; CDR3aa: CASTWGGLGNTIYF
abundance: NA; j_gene: TRBJ2-7; d_gene: NA; v_gene: TRBV6-5; len: 13; CDR3nt: TGTGCCAGCAGATCAGGGCTTACCTACGAGCAGTACTTC; CDR3aa: CASRSGLTYEQYF
abundance: NA; j_gene: TRBJ2-1; d_gene: TRBD2; v_gene: TRBV19; len: 15; CDR3nt: TGTGCCAGTAGGGGAGCGGGGGCGGTAATATATGAGCAGTTCTTC; CDR3aa: CASRGAGAVIYEQFF
abundance: NA; j_gene: TRBJ1-5; d_gene: NA; v_gene: TRBV18; len: 16; CDR3nt: TGTGCCAGCTCACCAGGGACAACTACAAGCAATCAGCCCCAGCATTTT; CDR3aa: CASSPGTTTSNQPQHF
abundance: NA; j_gene: TRBJ2-5; d_gene: NA; v_gene: TRBV5-4; len: 16; CDR3nt: TGTGCCAGCAGCGGGCGCAATAGCGGAGACCAAGAGACCCAGTACTTC; CDR3aa: CASSGRNSGDQETQYF
abundance: NA; j_gene: TRBJ1-5; d_gene: NA; v_gene: TRBV7-8; len: 15; CDR3nt: TGTGCCAGCAGCCCAAGGGGGGGCGGAAATCAGCCCCAGCATTTT; CDR3aa: CASSPRGGGNQPQHF
abundance: NA; j_gene: TRBJ2-2; d_gene: TRBD2; v_gene: TRBV29-1; len: 11; CDR3nt: TGCAGCGTGGGGGGGTCAGGGGAGCTGTTTTTT; CDR3aa: CSVGGSGELFF
abundance: NA; j_gene: TRBJ2-5; d_gene: TRBD2; v_gene: TRBV5-1; len: 15; CDR3nt: TGCGCCAGCAGCCGTAGCGGGGGGACCCAAGAGACCCAGTACTTC; CDR3aa: CASSRSGGTQETQYF
abundance: NA; j_gene: TRBJ2-1; d_gene: NA; v_gene: TRBV2; len: 14; CDR3nt: TGTGCCAGCAGTGGACGGGGTAGCCGGAATGAGCAGTTCTTC; CDR3aa: CASSGRGSRNEQFF
abundance: NA; j_gene: TRBJ2-3; d_gene: TRBD2; v_gene: TRBV18; len: 16; CDR3nt: TGTGCCAGCTCATCGGGACTAGCGGGGCGCACAGATACGCAGTATTTT; CDR3aa: CASSSGLAGRTDTQYF